This T cell receptor (beta chain) is from a study of molecular identifiers for immune sequencing clone quantification. This CDR3 has 14 residues. Germline-derived CDR1 and CDR2 are SGHTA and FQGNSA. Trimming stripped 5 bases from V and 6 bases from J, with 17 bases between. Naive CD8 T cells, phenotype CD8+CD4-CCR7+CD45RA+, were sorted. TCRdb redid the calling of the PCR reads with MiXCR, one entry per CDR3 protein. The sample holds approximately 97,000 distinct CDR3 sequences, 20% to 30% seen once. This clonotype was detected many times. The genes are TRBV7-2 and TRBJ2-7; D gene uncertain. The origin of this receptor is a human donor in good health. Some libraries in this study had Jurkat cell RNA spiked in. The sample was naive CD8+ T cells from blood, with Jurkat cell RNA spiked in. The subset was: FACS-sorted CD8+CD4-CCR7+CD45RA+ naive T cells. The CDR3 bases are TGTGCCAGCAGCCTTAAGGTCCTGGGTTTCGAGCAGTACTTC. Its protein product is CASSLKVLGFEQYF.